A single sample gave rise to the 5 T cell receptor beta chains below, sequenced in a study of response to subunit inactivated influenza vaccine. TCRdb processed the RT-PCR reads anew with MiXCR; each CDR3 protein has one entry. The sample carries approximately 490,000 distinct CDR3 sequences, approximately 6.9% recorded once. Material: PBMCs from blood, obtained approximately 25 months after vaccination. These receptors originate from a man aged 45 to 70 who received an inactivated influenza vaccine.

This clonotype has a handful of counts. DNA for the CDR3: TGCGCCAGCAGCCAGAGGTTGGGCAGGTCCAACACTGAAGCTTTCTTT. It specifies CASSQRLGRSNTEAFF. The chain employs TRBV4-1 and TRBJ1-1; no firm D call. The CDR3 extends over 16 amino acids. Germline loops: CDR1 MGHRA, CDR2 YSYEKL. V gave up 3 bases and J gave up 2 bases, with 16 bases separating them.

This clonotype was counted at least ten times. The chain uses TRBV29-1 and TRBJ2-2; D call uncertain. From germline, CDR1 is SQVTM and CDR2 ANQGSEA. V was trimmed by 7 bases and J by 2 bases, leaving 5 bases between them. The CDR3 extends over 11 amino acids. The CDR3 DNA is TGCAGCGGGTCAAACACCGGGGAGCTGTTTTTT. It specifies CSGSNTGELFF.

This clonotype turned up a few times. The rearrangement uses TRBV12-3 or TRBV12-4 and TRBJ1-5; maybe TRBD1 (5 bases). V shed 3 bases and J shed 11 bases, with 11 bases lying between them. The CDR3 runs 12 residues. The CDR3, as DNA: TGTGCCAGCAGTTTTACACGGGGGGCCCAGCATTTT. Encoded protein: CASSFTRGAQHF.

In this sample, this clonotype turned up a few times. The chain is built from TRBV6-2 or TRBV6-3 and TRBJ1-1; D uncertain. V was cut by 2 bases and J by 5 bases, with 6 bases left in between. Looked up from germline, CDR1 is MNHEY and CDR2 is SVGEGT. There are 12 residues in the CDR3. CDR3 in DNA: TGTGCCAGCAGTTACATGGGTACTGAAGCTTTCTTT. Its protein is CASSYMGTEAFF.

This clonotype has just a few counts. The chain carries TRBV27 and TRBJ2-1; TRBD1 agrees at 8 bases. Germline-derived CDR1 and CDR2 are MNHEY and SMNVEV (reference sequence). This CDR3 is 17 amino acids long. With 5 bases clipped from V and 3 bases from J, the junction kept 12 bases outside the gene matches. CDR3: CASSANKGTGNYNEQFF. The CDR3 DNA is TGTGCCAGCAGTGCAAATAAAGGGACAGGAAACTACAATGAGCAGTTCTTC.